The 8 T cell receptor beta chains given below trace back to one sample, sequenced in a study of T cell responses to AZD1222 COVID-19 vaccine. Profiled with immunoSEQ multiplex PCR; TCRdb holds only in-frame clones, not every one. The sample consists of fewer than 150,000 clones, 70% to 90% of them appearing once. The source was peripheral blood, collected on day 0 of AZD1222 vaccination. The receptors here all came from an adult in good health.

The chain carries TRBV29-1 and TRBJ1-4; no clear D gene. The germline CDR1 and CDR2 sequences are SQVTM and ANQGSEA. The CDR3 covers 14 residues. Trimming cost V 7 bases and J 0 bases, with 12 bases left between them. DNA for the CDR3: TGCAGCGCCCAACCCCTTGCAACTAATGAAAAACTGTTTTTT. Translating it yields CSAQPLATNEKLFF.

This clone has only a few counts. V gene TRBV5-1 combines with J gene TRBJ1-1, with D tentatively TRBD1 (5 bases). This CDR3 is 13 amino acids long. Trimming removed 6 bases from V and 4 bases from J, with 13 bases in between. Germline CDR1 is SGHRS and CDR2 is YFSETQ. Written as DNA, the CDR3 is TGCGCCAGCACCACGTTTCAGGGCACTGAAGCTTTCTTT. Residues: CASTTFQGTEAFF.

This chain connects TRBV6-2 or TRBV6-3 to TRBJ2-5, with D possibly being TRBD1 (6 bases). V gave up 2 bases and J gave up 5 bases, with 15 bases separating them. CDR1 is MNHEY and CDR2 is SVGEGT in the germline V gene. The CDR3 has 15 amino acids. CDR3 DNA: TGTGCCAGCAGTTACGTGGGCTACCAGGGGGAGACCCAGTACTTC. This codes for CASSYVGYQGETQYF.

The chain is built from TRBV2 and TRBJ1-4, with D possibly being TRBD1 (6 bases). CDR3 length: 14 residues. V lost 6 bases to trimming and J lost 3 bases, with 11 bases between them. Germline V gives CDR1 SNHLY, CDR2 FYNNEI. The CDR3 here is CASREQGANEKLFF. The CDR3 DNA follows: TGTGCCAGCAGGGAACAGGGAGCTAATGAAAAACTGTTTTTT. Using reference TRBV2 and TRBJ1-4 for the parts outside the CDR3, the full variable domain is EPEVTQTPSHQVTQMGQEVILRCVPISNHLYFYWYRQILGQKVEFLVSFYNNEISEKSEIFDDQFSVERPDGSNFTLKIRSTKLEDSAMYFCASREQGANEKLFFGSGTQLSVL.

This chain joins TRBV4-1 and TRBJ2-5, with a weak D call TRBD2 (5 bases). CDR3 length equals 16 residues. V lost 0 bases and J lost 4, with 15 bases in between. Germline assignment: CDR1 MGHRA and CDR2 YSYEKL. CDR3 DNA: TGCGCCAGCAGCCAAGATCTGCAGCGGCGGAGAGAGACCCAGTACTTC. It specifies CASSQDLQRRRETQYF.

The chain links TRBV27 to TRBJ2-6, with D possibly called TRBD1 or TRBD2 (5 bases each). CDR1 MNHEY and CDR2 SMNVEV come from the germline V gene (reference sequence). V was trimmed by 0 bases and J by 4 bases, leaving 22 bases between them. The CDR3 is made up of 20 amino acids. The CDR3 coding sequence is TGTGCCAGCAGTTTATCGTTCGGGGCGGCTCTCTCTACCGGGGCCAACGTCCTGACTTTC. Translating gives CASSLSFGAALSTGANVLTF.

The chain joins TRBV6-5 to TRBJ2-1, with D unclear. Trimming took off 7 bases at V and 9 bases at J, with 13 bases between the two ends. The CDR3 spans 12 residues. Germline V gives CDR1 MNHEY, CDR2 SVGAGI. This CDR3 is CASKNPSGEQFF. As DNA, the CDR3 is TGTGCCAGCAAGAACCCCTCAGGTGAGCAGTTCTTC.

The gene calls are TRBV20-1 and TRBJ2-7; D unresolved. V lost 6 bases to trimming and J lost 10 bases, with 13 bases between them. The CDR3 covers 10 residues. The germline V gene has CDR1 DFQATT and CDR2 SNEGSKA (reference sequence). CDR3 loop: CSAVDGPQYF. DNA for the CDR3: TGCAGTGCCGTTGACGGCCCCCAGTACTTC.